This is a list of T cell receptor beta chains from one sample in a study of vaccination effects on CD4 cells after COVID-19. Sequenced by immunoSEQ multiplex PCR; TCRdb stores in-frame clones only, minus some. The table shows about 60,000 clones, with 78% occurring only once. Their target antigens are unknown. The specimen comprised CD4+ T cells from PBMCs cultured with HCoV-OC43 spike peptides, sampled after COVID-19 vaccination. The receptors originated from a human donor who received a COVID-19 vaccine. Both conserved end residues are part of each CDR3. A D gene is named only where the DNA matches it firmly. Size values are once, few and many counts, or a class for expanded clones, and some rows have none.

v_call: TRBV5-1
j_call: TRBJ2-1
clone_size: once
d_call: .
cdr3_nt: TGCGCCAGCAGCCCGCTAATCTCTTCCGCGGGGGCTTCCTACAATGAGCAGTTCTTC
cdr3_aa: CASSPLISSAGASYNEQFF

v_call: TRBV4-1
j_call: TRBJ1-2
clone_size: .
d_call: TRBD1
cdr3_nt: TGCGCCAGCAGCCGAGGGGGGACAGGGGGCTATGGCTACACCTTC
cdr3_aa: CASSRGGTGGYGYTF

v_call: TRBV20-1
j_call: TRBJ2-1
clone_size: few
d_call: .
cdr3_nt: TGCAGTGCTAGTCGAGAATCGAATGAGCAGTTCTTC
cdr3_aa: CSASRESNEQFF

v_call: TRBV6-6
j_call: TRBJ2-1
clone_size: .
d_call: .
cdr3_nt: TGTGCCAGCAGTTACGGTCATCTAGGCTCCTACAATGAGCAGTTCTTC
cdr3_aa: CASSYGHLGSYNEQFF

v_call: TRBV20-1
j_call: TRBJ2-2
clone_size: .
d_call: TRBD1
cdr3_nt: TGCAGTGCTAGTGGTCCGACAGGGGACGCCACCGGGGAGCTGTTTTTT
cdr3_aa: CSASGPTGDATGELFF

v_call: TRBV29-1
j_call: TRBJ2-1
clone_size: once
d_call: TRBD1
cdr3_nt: TGCAGCGTTGGGACAGGGGGATACAATGAGCAGTTCTTC
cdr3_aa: CSVGTGGYNEQFF

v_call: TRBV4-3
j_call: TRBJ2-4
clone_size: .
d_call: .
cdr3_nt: TGCGCCAGCAGCCAAGCGGAGGTAGCCAAAAACATTCAGTACTTC
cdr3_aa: CASSQAEVAKNIQYF

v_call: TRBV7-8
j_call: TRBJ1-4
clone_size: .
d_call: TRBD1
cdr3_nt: TGTGCCAGCAGCCACGACAGGGGCCAAGCAACTAATGAAAAACTGTTTTTT
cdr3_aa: CASSHDRGQATNEKLFF

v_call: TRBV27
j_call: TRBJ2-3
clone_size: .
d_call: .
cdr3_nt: TGTGCCAGCAGGCGTCAGGGTAGCACAGATACGCAGTATTTT
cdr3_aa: CASRRQGSTDTQYF

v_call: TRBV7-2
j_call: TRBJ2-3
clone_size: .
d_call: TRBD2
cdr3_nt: TGTGCCAGCAGCGTCGGACTAGTGAGTTCCACAGATACGCAGTATTTT
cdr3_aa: CASSVGLVSSTDTQYF

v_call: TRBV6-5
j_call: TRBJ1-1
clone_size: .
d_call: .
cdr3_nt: TGTGCCAGCAGGGTATTGGACGGAAAATACGAAGCTTTCTTT
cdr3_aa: CASRVLDGKYEAFF

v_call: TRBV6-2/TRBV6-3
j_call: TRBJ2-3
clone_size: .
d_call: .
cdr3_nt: TGTGCCAGCAGTTATTTGACAGATACGCAGTATTTT
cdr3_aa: CASSYLTDTQYF

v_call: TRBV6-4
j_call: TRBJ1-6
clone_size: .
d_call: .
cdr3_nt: TGTGCCAGCAGTGACTCGCTGGTAGGTAGGCCCCTCCACTTT
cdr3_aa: CASSDSLVGRPLHF

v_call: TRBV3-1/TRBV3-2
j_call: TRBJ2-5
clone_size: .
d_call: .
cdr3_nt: TGTGCCAGCAGCCTTACCCAGGCTAGACCGACGGGGACCCAGTACTTC
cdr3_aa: CASSLTQARPTGTQYF

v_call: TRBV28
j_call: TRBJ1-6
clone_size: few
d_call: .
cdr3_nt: TGTGCCAGCAGTTTATTTCATAGAGGATCACCCCTCCACTTT
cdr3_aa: CASSLFHRGSPLHF

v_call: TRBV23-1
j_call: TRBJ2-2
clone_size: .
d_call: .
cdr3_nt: TGCGCCAGCAGTCAACACAGCGCTACGAACACCGGGGAGCTGTTTTTT
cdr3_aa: CASSQHSATNTGELFF

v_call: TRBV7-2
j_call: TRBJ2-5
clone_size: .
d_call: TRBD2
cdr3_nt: TGTGCCAGCAGCGTTGGGACTAGCGGCGGGAAGACCCAGTACTTC
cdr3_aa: CASSVGTSGGKTQYF

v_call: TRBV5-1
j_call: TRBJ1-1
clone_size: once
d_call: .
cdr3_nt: TGCGCCAGCAGCCTGACAGGAGTTCTTTGGGACACTGAAGCTTTCTTT
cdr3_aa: CASSLTGVLWDTEAFF

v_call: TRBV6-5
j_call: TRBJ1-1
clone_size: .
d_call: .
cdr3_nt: TGTGCCAGCCGAGCGTCGAACACTGAAGCTTTCTTT
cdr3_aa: CASRASNTEAFF

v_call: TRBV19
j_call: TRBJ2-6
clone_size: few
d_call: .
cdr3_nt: TGTGCCAGTAAGGACAGAAACTCTGGGGCCAACGTCCTGACTTTC
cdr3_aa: CASKDRNSGANVLTF

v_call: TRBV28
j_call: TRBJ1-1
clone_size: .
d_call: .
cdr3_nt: TGTGCCAGCAGCCTCCCCGGAGGGAACACTGAAGCTTTCTTT
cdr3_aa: CASSLPGGNTEAFF

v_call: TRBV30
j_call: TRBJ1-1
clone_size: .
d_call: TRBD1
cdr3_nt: TGTGCCTGGAGTGCCGACAGGGGCACTGAAGCTTTCTTT
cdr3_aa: CAWSADRGTEAFF

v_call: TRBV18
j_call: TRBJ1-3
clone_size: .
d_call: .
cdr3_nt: TGTGCCAGCTCACCGGACATTATTTCTGGAAACACCATATATTTT
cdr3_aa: CASSPDIISGNTIYF

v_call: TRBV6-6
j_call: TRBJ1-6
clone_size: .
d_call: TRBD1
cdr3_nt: TGTGCCAGCAGTCCTTCGGACAGGGGACGACCTTCACCCCTCCACTTT
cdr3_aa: CASSPSDRGRPSPLHF

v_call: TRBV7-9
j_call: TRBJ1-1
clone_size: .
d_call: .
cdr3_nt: TGTGCCAGCAGCGCCGTACAAGTTGTAACAGGGACTGAAGCTTTCTTT
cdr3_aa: CASSAVQVVTGTEAFF

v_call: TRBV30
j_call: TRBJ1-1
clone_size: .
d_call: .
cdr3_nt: TGTGCCTGTTCGGCAGGGATGAACACTGAAGCTTTCTTT
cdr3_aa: CACSAGMNTEAFF

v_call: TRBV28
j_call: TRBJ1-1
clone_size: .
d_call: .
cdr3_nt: TGTGCCAGCAGTTTAAGCGGGGGGCGAAACACTGAAGCTTTCTTT
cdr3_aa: CASSLSGGRNTEAFF

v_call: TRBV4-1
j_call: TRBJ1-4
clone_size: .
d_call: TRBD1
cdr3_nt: TGCGCCAGCAGCCAAGGGGGACAGTCTAATGAAAAACTGTTTTTT
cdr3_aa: CASSQGGQSNEKLFF

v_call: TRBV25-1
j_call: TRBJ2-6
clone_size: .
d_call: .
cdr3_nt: TGTGCCAGCAGCCACAGCTCTGGGGCCAACGTCCTGACTTTC
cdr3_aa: CASSHSSGANVLTF

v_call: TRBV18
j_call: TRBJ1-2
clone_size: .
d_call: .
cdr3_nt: TGTGCCAGCTCACAATTACGCGAGGGCTACACCTTC
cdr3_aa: CASSQLREGYTF

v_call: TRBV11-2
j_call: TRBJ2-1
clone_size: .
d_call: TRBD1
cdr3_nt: TGTGCCAGCAGCCCTCTACGACACAGGGGTAATAGCAATGAGCAGTTCTTC
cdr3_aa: CASSPLRHRGNSNEQFF

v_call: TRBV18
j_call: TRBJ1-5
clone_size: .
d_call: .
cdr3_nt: TGTGCCAGCTCACCCGTGACTGGCCAGCCCCAGCATTTT
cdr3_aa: CASSPVTGQPQHF

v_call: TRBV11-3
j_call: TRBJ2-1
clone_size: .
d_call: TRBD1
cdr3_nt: TGTGCCAGCAGCCGGGGGACAGGGGGGGTAAATGAGCAGTTCTTC
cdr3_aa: CASSRGTGGVNEQFF

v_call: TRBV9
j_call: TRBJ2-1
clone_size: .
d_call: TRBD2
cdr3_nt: TGTGCCAGCAGCGTAGCTGGGATAGCGGGGGGGCCCCGGGAGCAGTTCTTC
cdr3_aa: CASSVAGIAGGPREQFF

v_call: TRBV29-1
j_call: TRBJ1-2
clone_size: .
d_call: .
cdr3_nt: TGCAGCGTTGAGGCCCGGGAGCCCGGGGACTATGGCTACACCTTC
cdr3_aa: CSVEAREPGDYGYTF

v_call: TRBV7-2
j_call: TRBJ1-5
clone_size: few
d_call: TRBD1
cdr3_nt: TGTGCCAGCAGCTTAGCAGGGGGCAACAATCAGCCCCAGCATTTT
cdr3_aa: CASSLAGGNNQPQHF

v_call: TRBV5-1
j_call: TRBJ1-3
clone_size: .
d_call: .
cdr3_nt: TGCGCCAGCAGCTTGGAGGCCAGGGTTGGGAGCTCTGGAAACACCATATATTTT
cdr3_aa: CASSLEARVGSSGNTIYF

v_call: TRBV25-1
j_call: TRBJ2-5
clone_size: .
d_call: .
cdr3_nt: TGTGCCAGCAGTGAATCAGTTGGGGCTCTGGGAGAGACCCAGTACTTC
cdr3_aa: CASSESVGALGETQYF

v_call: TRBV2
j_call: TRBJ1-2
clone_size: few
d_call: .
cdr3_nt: TGTGCCAGCAGTGAAGGTCGGGGGAATGGCTACACCTTC
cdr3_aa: CASSEGRGNGYTF

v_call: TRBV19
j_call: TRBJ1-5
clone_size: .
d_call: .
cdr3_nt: TGTGCCAGTAGTACGCTGACAGCGCCCCAGCATTTT
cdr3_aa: CASSTLTAPQHF

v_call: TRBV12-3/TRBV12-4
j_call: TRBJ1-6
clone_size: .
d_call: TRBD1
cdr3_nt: TGTGCCAGCTCCGGGACAGATAATTCACCCCTCCACTTT
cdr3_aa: CASSGTDNSPLHF

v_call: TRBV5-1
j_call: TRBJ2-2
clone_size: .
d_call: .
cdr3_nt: TGCGCCAGCAGCTTGCAGACTCTGAACACCGGGGAGCTGTTTTTT
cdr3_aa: CASSLQTLNTGELFF

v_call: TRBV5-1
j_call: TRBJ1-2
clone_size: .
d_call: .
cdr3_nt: TGCGCCAGCAGCCCCGAGCCGGCTAACTATGGCTACACCTTC
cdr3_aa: CASSPEPANYGYTF

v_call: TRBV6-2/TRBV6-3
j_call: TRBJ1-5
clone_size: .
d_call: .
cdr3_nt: TGTGCCAGCAGTTACTCAGGTCATAGCAATCAGCCCCAGCATTTT
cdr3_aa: CASSYSGHSNQPQHF

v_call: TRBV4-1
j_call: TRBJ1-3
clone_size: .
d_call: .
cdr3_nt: TGCGCCAGCAGCCAAGGTGGTGGAAACACCATATATTTT
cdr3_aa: CASSQGGGNTIYF

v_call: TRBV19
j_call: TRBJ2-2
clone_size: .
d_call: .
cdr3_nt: TGTGCCAGTGGCATCCGGGGAAACACCGGGGAGCTGTTTTTT
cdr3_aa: CASGIRGNTGELFF

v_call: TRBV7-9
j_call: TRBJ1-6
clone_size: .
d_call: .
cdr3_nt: TGTGCCAGCAGCCCCCCCGGGGCTAATAATTCACCCCTCCACTTT
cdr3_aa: CASSPPGANNSPLHF